The T cell receptor beta chain under discussion was sequenced for a study of T-cell memory formation after mild COVID-19. Study-wide background: Largely, TCR clusters stayed within a single donor.

Study-level points and caveats: Contracting clones from day 15 to 85 had balanced CD4/CD8; later expanders favoured CD4+.

This clonotype was detected a few times. Its antigen is undetermined. V was pared by 0 bases and J by 2 bases, with 3 bases of the junction left unmatched. CDR1 is LGHDT, CDR2 YNNKEL, per germline (reference sequence). This CDR3 has 15 amino acids. TCRdb re-analysed the 5' RACE reads in MiXCR, keeping a single row per CDR3 protein. The sample has about 190,000 distinct CDR3 sequences, about 16% seen once. Input material: PBMCs or a T cell subset sorted from them (not recorded which). The chain recombines TRBV3-1 with TRBJ2-7; 8 bases are a match to TRBD2. The receptor was derived from an adult woman who had mild COVID-19 (a few samples of this study predate the infection). Cell type and time point are not known. The chain's CDR3 is CASSQDPGLAYEQYF. Here the CDR3 DNA reads TGTGCCAGCAGCCAAGATCCGGGACTAGCCTACGAGCAGTACTTC.